This T cell receptor (beta chain) originates from a study of PD-L1 blockade in urothelial cancer. In the study overall: About 85% of the roughly 29 patients were men whose urothelial cancer was bladder-origin. Study outcomes and limitations: More expansion of tumor-associated blood clones, seen at 3 weeks, marked durable-benefit patients.

With regard to this clone: No antigen is known for it.

Clones were sequenced by immunoSEQ multiplex PCR, and TCRdb holds only the in-frame ones, with some missing. The repertoire has roughly 100,000 clones, roughly 80% of them found once; the top ten carry approximately 8%. The CDR3 is made up of 15 amino acids. Trimming took off 6 bases at V and 8 bases at J, with 20 bases between the two ends. Germline V gene lookup returns CDR1 KGHSH and CDR2 LQKENI. The time point was: peripheral blood 6 weeks after treatment start. Sequenced here: PBMCs, sampled around atezolizumab (anti-PD-L1) treatment. The origin of this receptor is a man between 65 and 79 years old with urothelial cancer. This chain links TRBV18 with TRBJ2-1, with D maybe TRBD2 (6 bases). In nucleotides, the CDR3 is TGTGCCAGCTCCGACTTAGGAGGGGCAAGGGATGAGCAGTTCTTC. Amino acid sequence: CASSDLGGARDEQFF.